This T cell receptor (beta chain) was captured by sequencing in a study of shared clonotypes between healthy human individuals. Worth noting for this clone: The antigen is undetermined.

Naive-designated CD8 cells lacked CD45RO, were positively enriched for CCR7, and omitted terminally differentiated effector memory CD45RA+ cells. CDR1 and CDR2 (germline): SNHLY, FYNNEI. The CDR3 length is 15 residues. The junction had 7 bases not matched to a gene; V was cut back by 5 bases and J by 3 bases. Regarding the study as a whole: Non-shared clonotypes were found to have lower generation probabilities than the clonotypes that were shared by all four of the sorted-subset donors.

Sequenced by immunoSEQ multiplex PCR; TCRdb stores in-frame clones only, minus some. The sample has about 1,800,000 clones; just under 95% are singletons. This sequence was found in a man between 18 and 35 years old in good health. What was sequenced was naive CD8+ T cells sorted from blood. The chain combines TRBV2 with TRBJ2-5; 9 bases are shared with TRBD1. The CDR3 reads CASSPPRDREETQYF. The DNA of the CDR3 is TGTGCCAGCAGTCCTCCACGGGACAGGGAAGAGACCCAGTACTTC.